The clone carrying this TCR beta chain appeared a few times. Its antigen is not known. The sample is drawn from a study of T cell repertoires in cytomegalovirus infection. The overall study: In public TCR beta signatures, there were indications of both CMV infection and matching HLA type.

TCRdb re-analysed the reads in MiXCR, keeping a single row per CDR3 protein. Of nearly 700,000 distinct CDR3 sequences listed, around 35% are singletons. The CDR3 length is 13 residues. Trimming stripped 5 bases from V and 4 bases from J, with 11 bases between. Study-wide results and caveats: It was HLA-C-restricted CMV-specific TCR beta clonotypes that dominated the response ex vivo. Accumulated public TCR beta family frequency recognized individuals carrying CMV together with the relevant HLA.

Sequenced material: cultured PBMCs, taken from culture after CMV antigen stimulation. This chain joins TRBV12-3 or TRBV12-4 and TRBJ1-2, with D uncertain. The TCR comes from a human donor in good health (CMV status not recorded). Some clones in this sample may be carry-over from other donors' samples. CDR3 in DNA: TGTGCCAGCAGTCTTGATCCCAGCTATGGCTACACCTTC. This encodes CASSLDPSYGYTF.